The present T cell receptor beta chain was sequenced within a study of monozygotic twins with inflammatory bowel disease. Study-wide findings and caveats: IBD patients exhibited fewer clonotypes shared with other individuals than healthy twins, particularly with disease activity. Repertoire similarity did not differ between concordant and discordant twins, perhaps due to limited power.

Sampling involved one blood draw (less than 2.8 ml) for every donor. With respect to this clonotype: The antigen remains unidentified.

The CDR3 length is 14 residues. Researchers put TCRalpha and TCRbeta cDNA through two nested PCRs lasting approximately 16 and 9 cycles. TCRdb re-called the 5' RACE reads; every CDR3 protein appears as one record, without DNA. The sample has approximately 300,000 distinct CDR3 sequences; the top ten hold roughly 5.2%. The TCR originated in a human donor with ulcerative colitis or Crohn's disease, or a healthy co-twin of an affected twin (not recorded which). Sequencing used blood. The genes are TRBV12-3 or TRBV12-4 and TRBJ2-1; TCRdb gives TRBD1 as the D gene, but with no DNA this cannot be confirmed. CDR3 sequence: CASSRGQGRNEQFF.